These 8 T cell receptor beta chains originate from one sample sequenced in a study of siplizumab effects on memory and regulatory T cells. Antigens of these TCRs are unknown. An approximately 6-day coculture at 37°C was performed with the mixed lymphocyte reaction cells. Clones were read by immunoSEQ multiplex PCR, and TCRdb kept only the in-frame ones, dropping some. The data contain 10,000 or so clones, about 47% of them seen just once; the ten biggest clones take up around 10%. Sequences were obtained from CFSE-low (dividing) CD8+ T cells sorted from an allogeneic mixed lymphocyte reaction. These receptor sequences come from a human donor in good health; the cells came from an allogeneic mixed lymphocyte reaction.

This clone was counted only a few times. The chain employs TRBV6-5 and TRBJ1-5, with 7 bases that match TRBD1. The CDR3 is 12 amino acids. The germline V gene encodes CDR1 MNHEY and CDR2 SVGAGI. After removal of 10 bases from V and 7 bases from J, the junction contained 7 bases not matched to a gene. CDR3 in DNA: TGTGCCACCCGGACAGGCCTACAGCCCCAGCATTTT. Encoded protein: CATRTGLQPQHF.

This clone was seen a handful of times. The junction does not match germline at one end; this may be a read error. CDR3 protein: CASSIGSGQPMF. CDR3 coding DNA: TGTGCCAGTAGTATAGGCTCGGGACAGCCTATGTTT. The V and J genes are TRBV19 and TRBJ1-6, with 7 positions matching TRBD1. Germline CDR1 reads LNHDA; CDR2 reads SQIVND (reference sequence). This CDR3 region has 12 residues.

The V and J genes are TRBV9 and TRBJ1-2, with D perhaps matching TRBD1 (6 bases). Trimming shortened V by 3 bases and J by 2 bases, and 14 bases separated the two germline ends. The length of the CDR3 is 15 residues. CDR1 SGDLS and CDR2 YYNGEE come from the germline V gene. The chain's CDR3 is CASSAQGRGNYGYTF. The CDR3 DNA follows: TGTGCCAGCAGCGCCCAGGGGAGAGGCAACTATGGCTACACCTTC. Filled out from reference TRBV9 and TRBJ1-2, the complete variable domain reads DSGVTQTPKHLITATGQRVTLRCSPRSGDLSVYWYQQSLDQGLQFLIQYYNGEERAKGNILERFSAQQFPDLHSELNLSSLELGDSALYFCASSAQGRGNYGYTFGSGTRLTVV.

This clone has a handful of counts. The chain combines TRBV30 with TRBJ2-7; 9 bases are shared with TRBD1. Germline V gene sequence: CDR1 GTSNPN, CDR2 SVGIG (reference sequence). J gave up 5 bases and V 6 bases, and 8 bases lay outside the gene matches. CDR3 length equals 13 residues. In nucleotides, the CDR3 is TGTGCCTGCCCCCGGGACAGGGACCACGAGCAGTACTTC. Translation: CACPRDRDHEQYF. Filled out from reference TRBV30 and TRBJ2-7, the complete variable domain reads SQTIHQWPATLVQPVGSPLSLECTVEGTSNPNLYWYRQAAGRGLQLLFYSVGIGQISSEVPQNLSASRPQDRQFILSSKKLLLSDSGFYLCACPRDRDHEQYFGPGTRLTVT.

This chain uses TRBV5-8 with TRBJ2-7; D unclear. There are 13 residues in the CDR3. V dropped 1 base and J dropped 0 bases, with 5 bases sitting between them. Germline values: CDR1 SGHTS, CDR2 YDEGEE. CDR3 amino acids: CASSLKVSYEQYF. As DNA, the CDR3 is TGTGCCAGCAGCTTGAAGGTCTCCTACGAGCAGTACTTC.

In this sample, this clone turned up a few times. The chain employs TRBV6-6 and TRBJ2-7, with a possible D match to TRBD2 (5 bases). V gave up 2 bases and J gave up 2 bases, with 7 bases separating them. This CDR3 is 13 amino acids long. CDR1 is MNHNY and CDR2 is SVGAGI in the germline V gene (reference sequence). The CDR3 is CASSYGLAYEQYF. In DNA form, the CDR3 reads TGTGCCAGCAGTTACGGACTTGCCTACGAGCAGTACTTC.

The chain combines TRBV28 with TRBJ2-7, with 7 bases identical to TRBD1. The CDR3 has 15 residues. From germline, CDR1 is MDHEN and CDR2 SYDVKM. V gave up 6 bases and J gave up 0 bases; unmatched junction bases: 8. CDR3 sequence (DNA): TGTGCCAGCAGCATAACCCGGGACAGCTCCTACGAGCAGTACTTC. Amino acids: CASSITRDSSYEQYF.

The chain joins TRBV5-4 to TRBJ2-7; 7 bases are a match to TRBD2. The V gene end was trimmed by 2 bases and the J gene end by 2 bases; junction bases not matched to a gene: 7. This CDR3 is built from 15 residues. Germline CDR1 reads SGHNT; CDR2 reads YYREEE (reference sequence). The CDR3 DNA reads as TGTGCCAGCAGCTTTGACCCGGGGGGAGCCTACGAGCAGTACTTC. Amino acids: CASSFDPGGAYEQYF.